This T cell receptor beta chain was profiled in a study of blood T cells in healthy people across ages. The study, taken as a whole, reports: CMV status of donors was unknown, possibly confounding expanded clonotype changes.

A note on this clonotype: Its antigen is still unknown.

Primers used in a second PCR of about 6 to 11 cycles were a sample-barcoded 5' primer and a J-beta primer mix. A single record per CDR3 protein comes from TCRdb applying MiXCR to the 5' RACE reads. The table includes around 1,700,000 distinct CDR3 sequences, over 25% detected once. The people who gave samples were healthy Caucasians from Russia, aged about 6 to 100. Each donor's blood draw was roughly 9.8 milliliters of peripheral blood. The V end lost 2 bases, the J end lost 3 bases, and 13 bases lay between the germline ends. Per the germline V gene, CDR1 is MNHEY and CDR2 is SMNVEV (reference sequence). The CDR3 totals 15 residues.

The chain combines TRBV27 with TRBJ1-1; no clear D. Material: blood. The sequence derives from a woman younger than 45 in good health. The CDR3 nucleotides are TGTGCCAGCAGTTTAGACATATCGATGGACACTGAAGCTTTCTTT. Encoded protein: CASSLDISMDTEAFF.